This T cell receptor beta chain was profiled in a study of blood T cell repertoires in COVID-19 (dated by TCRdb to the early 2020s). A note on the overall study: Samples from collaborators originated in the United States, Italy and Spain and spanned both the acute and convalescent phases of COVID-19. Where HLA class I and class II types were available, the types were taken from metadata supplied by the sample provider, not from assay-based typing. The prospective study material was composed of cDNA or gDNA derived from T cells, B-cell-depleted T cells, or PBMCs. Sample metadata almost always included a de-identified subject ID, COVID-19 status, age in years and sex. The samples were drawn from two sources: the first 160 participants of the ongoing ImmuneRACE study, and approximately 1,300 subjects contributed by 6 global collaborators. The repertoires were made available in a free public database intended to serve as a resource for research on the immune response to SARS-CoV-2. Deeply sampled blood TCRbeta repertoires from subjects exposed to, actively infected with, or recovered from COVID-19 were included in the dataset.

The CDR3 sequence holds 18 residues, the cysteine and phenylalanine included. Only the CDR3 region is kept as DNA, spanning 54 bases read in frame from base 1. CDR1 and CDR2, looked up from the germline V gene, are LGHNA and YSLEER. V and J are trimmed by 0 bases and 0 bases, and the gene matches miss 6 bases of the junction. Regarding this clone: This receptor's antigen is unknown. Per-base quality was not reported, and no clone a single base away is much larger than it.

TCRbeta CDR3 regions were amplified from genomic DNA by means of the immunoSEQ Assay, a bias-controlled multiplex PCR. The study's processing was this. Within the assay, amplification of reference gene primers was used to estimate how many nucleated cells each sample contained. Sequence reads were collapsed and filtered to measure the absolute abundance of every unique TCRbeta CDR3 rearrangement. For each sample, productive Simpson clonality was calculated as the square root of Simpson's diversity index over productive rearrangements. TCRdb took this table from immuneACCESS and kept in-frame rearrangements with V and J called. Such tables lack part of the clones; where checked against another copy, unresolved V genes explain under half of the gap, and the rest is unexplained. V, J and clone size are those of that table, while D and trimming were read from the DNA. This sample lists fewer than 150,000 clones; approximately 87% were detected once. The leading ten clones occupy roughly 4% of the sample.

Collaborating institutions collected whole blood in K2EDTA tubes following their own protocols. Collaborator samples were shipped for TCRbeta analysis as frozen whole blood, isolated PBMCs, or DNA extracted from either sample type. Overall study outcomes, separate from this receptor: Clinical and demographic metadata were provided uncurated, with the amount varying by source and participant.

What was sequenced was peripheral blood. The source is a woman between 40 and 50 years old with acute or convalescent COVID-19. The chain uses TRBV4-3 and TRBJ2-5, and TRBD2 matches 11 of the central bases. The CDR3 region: CASSQERLAGGYQETQYF. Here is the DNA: TGCGCCAGCAGCCAAGAAAGGCTAGCGGGAGGCTACCAAGAGACCCAGTACTTC.